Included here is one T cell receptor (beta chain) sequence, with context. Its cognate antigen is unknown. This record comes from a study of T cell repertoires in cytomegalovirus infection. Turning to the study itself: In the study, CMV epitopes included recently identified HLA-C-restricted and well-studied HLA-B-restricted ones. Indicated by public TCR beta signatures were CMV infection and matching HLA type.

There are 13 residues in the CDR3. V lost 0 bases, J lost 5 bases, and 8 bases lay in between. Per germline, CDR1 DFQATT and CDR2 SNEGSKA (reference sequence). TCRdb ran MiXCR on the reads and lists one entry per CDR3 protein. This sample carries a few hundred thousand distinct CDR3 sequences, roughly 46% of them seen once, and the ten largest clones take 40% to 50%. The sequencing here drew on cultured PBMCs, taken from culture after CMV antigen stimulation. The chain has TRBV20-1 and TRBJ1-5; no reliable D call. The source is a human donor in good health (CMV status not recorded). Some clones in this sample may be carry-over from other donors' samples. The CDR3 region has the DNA TGCAGTGCTAGAGATCGTACCGATCAGCCCCAGCATTTT. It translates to CSARDRTDQPQHF.